Described below is a single T cell receptor (beta chain) sequence and its context. Germline is not matched at one junction end, which may reflect a read error. The CDR3 contains 12 residues. Per the germline V gene, CDR1 is SQVTM and CDR2 is ANQGSEA. This entry belongs to a study of tumor-infiltrating lymphocytes in primary liver carcinoma. Study background: T1-T3 N0M0 was the stage of the tumors, which were about 4.2 to 11 cm across.

A primer matching the constant region was used to make TCR beta cDNA from 500 to 650 ng of total RNA. ARM-PCR was slightly modified, and three nested multiplex PCR rounds with it gave rise to the TCR beta libraries. Forward primers for TRBV1-TRBV30 and a C-beta reverse primer served the first two PCR rounds, at about 10 cycles each. From the multiplex PCR reads, TCRdb called clonotypes with MiXCR, one entry per CDR3 protein. The sample holds about 20,000 distinct CDR3 sequences, 79% seen once. Both RNA and DNA were isolated together from around 18-30 mg of bulk tissue that had not been sorted. The sequenced sample was liver tumor tissue from sampling region 4. Sample subset: tumor region T4, right-lateral pole. The chain is built from TRBV29-1 and TRBJ2-1; D may be TRBD2 (6 bases). This sequence was found in a woman in her 30s with primary liver carcinoma and hepatitis B virus infection. CDR3 residues: CSALRDSNEHFF. The CDR3 DNA reads as TGCAGCGCCCTAAGGGACTCCAATGAGCACTTTTTC.